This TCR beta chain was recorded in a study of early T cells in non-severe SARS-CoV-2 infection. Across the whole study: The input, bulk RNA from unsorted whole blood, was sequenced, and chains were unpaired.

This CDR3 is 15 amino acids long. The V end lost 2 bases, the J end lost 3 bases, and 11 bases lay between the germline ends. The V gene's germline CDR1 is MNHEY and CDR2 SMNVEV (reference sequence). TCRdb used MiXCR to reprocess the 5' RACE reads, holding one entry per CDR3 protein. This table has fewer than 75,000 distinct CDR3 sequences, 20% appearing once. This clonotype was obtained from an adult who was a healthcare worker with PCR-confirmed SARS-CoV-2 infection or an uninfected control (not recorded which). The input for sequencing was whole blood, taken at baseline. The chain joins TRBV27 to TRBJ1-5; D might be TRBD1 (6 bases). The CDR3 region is CASSLGGRDNQPQHF. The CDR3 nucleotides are TGTGCCAGCAGTTTAGGGGGCAGAGACAATCAGCCCCAGCATTTT.